The 5 T cell receptor beta chains listed next were all sequenced from one sample in a study of blood T cells in healthy people across ages. A second PCR of 7 to 11 cycles used a sample-barcoded 5' primer and a J-beta primer mix. MiXCR, run by TCRdb on the 5' RACE reads, gives a single entry per CDR3 protein. The sample records about 2 million distinct CDR3 sequences, 49% being singletons. Material: blood. The receptors were gathered from a woman in her 40s in good health.

The chain uses TRBV6-4 and TRBJ2-5; 8 bases match TRBD2. Germline CDR1 and CDR2: MRHNA and SNTAGT. With V trimmed by 4 bases and J by 2 bases, 6 bases remained unmatched. The CDR3 consists of 15 residues. The CDR3 coding sequence is TGTGCCAGCAGTGCCGGGGGGGCCGGACAAGAGACCCAGTACTTC. Its protein is CASSAGGAGQETQYF.

This chain uses TRBV9 with TRBJ2-1, with TRBD1 identical over 8 bases. The CDR3 is made up of 15 amino acids. V lost 3 bases, J lost 7 bases, and 9 bases stayed unmatched. The germline gives CDR1 SGDLS, CDR2 YYNGEE. The CDR3 reads CASSARWTGSNEQFF. DNA for the CDR3: TGTGCCAGCAGCGCCCGGTGGACAGGGAGTAATGAGCAGTTCTTC.

The J gene is TRBJ1-5, the V gene TRBV11-2; no definite D call. CDR3 length: 14 amino acids. V was cut by 0 bases and J by 7 bases, with 10 bases left in between. CDR1 is SGHAT, CDR2 FQNNGV, per germline. CDR3 sequence (DNA): TGTGCCAGCAGCTTAGATTCCGGGCGACAGCCCCAGCATTTT. Residues: CASSLDSGRQPQHF.

This clonotype occurred a few times. V gene TRBV4-2 combines with J gene TRBJ2-1; TRBD2 might be the D (6 bases). CDR3 length equals 17 residues. Germline assignment: CDR1 LGHNA and CDR2 YNFKEQ. V lost 0 bases to trimming and J lost 4 bases, with 16 bases between them. In nucleotides, the CDR3 is TGTGCCAGCAGCCAAGATAGCGGTGGGGCTCTATACAATGAGCAGTTCTTC. It codes for CASSQDSGGALYNEQFF.

The chain couples TRBV24-1 to TRBJ2-1, with TRBD1 identical over 10 bases. The ends lost 5 bases at V and 5 bases at J; junction bases unmatched: 5. Looked up from germline, CDR1 is KGHDR and CDR2 is SFDVKD. This CDR3 region has 15 residues. The CDR3 coding sequence is TGTGCCACCAGTGTCGCGGGACAGGGGAACAATGAGCAGTTCTTC. It encodes CATSVAGQGNNEQFF.